The rows below give T cell receptor beta chains drawn from one sample of a study of T cell changes during pregnancy in multiple sclerosis. The repertoire was sequenced with immunoSEQ multiplex PCR; TCRdb's copy has only in-frame clones and lacks some. The sample has about 67,000 clones; approximately 90% are singletons. The sequencing here drew on peripheral blood, taken in the second trimester of pregnancy. All receptors come from a female donor with multiple sclerosis, enrolled in a pregnancy study. The CDR3 runs from the conserved cysteine through the conserved F or W. Fields, in order: D gene, clone size, V gene, J gene, CDR3 protein, CDR3 DNA. The D gene is left open where the match is weak. A clone size is listed for some rows: how often the clone was seen (once, few, many), or a class if it is expanded.

d_gene: TRBD1
abundance: once
v_gene: TRBV30
j_gene: TRBJ2-3
CDR3aa: CAWEQGSTDTQYF
CDR3nt: TGTGCCTGGGAACAGGGGAGCACAGATACGCAGTATTTT

d_gene: .
abundance: .
v_gene: TRBV7-3
j_gene: TRBJ1-1
CDR3aa: CASSLGGSDEAFF
CDR3nt: TGTGCCAGCAGCTTAGGAGGATCGGATGAAGCTTTCTTT

d_gene: .
abundance: .
v_gene: TRBV2
j_gene: TRBJ1-1
CDR3aa: CASGSRVDTEAFF
CDR3nt: TGTGCCAGCGGCTCCAGGGTGGACACTGAAGCTTTCTTT

d_gene: TRBD2
abundance: .
v_gene: TRBV7-9
j_gene: TRBJ2-7
CDR3aa: CASSLGTSGPTYEQYF
CDR3nt: TGTGCCAGCAGCCTCGGGACTAGCGGCCCGACCTACGAGCAGTACTTC

d_gene: TRBD1
abundance: .
v_gene: TRBV19
j_gene: TRBJ2-7
CDR3aa: CASSIDRGTYEQYF
CDR3nt: TGTGCCAGTTCAATCGACAGGGGTACCTACGAGCAGTACTTC

d_gene: TRBD2
abundance: .
v_gene: TRBV30
j_gene: TRBJ2-3
CDR3aa: CAGTEAGLADTQYF
CDR3nt: TGTGCCGGGACCGAAGCGGGACTTGCAGATACGCAGTATTTT

d_gene: TRBD1
abundance: .
v_gene: TRBV5-1
j_gene: TRBJ2-7
CDR3aa: CASSRGQGGEQYF
CDR3nt: TGCGCCAGCAGCCGTGGACAGGGGGGGGAGCAGTACTTC

d_gene: .
abundance: .
v_gene: TRBV7-2
j_gene: TRBJ2-3
CDR3aa: CASSLRESSTDTQYF
CDR3nt: TGTGCCAGCAGCCTTCGGGAGTCTAGCACAGATACGCAGTATTTT

d_gene: TRBD1
abundance: .
v_gene: TRBV14
j_gene: TRBJ2-7
CDR3aa: CASSQWTGAYEQYF
CDR3nt: TGTGCCAGCAGCCAGTGGACAGGAGCCTACGAGCAGTACTTC

d_gene: .
abundance: .
v_gene: TRBV5-6
j_gene: TRBJ1-1
CDR3aa: CASSLPGFSNTEAFF
CDR3nt: TGTGCCAGCAGCTTACCAGGCTTCTCGAACACTGAAGCTTTCTTT

d_gene: .
abundance: .
v_gene: TRBV6-5
j_gene: TRBJ2-5
CDR3aa: CASVGADQETQYF
CDR3nt: TGTGCCAGCGTAGGGGCAGATCAAGAGACCCAGTACTTC

d_gene: .
abundance: .
v_gene: TRBV19
j_gene: TRBJ1-5
CDR3aa: CASSISGSQHF
CDR3nt: TGTGCCAGTAGTATCTCGGGATCCCAGCATTTT

d_gene: .
abundance: few
v_gene: TRBV18
j_gene: TRBJ2-7
CDR3aa: CASSPLPAAPSYEQYF
CDR3nt: TGTGCCAGCTCACCGCTTCCAGCGGCCCCCTCCTACGAGCAGTACTTC

d_gene: .
abundance: .
v_gene: TRBV9
j_gene: TRBJ1-3
CDR3aa: CASSGGRDYSGNTIYF
CDR3nt: TGTGCCAGCAGCGGTGGCAGGGATTACTCTGGAAACACCATATATTTT

d_gene: .
abundance: .
v_gene: TRBV25-1
j_gene: TRBJ1-2
CDR3aa: CASSEWGGHRGYTF
CDR3nt: TGTGCCAGCAGTGAATGGGGGGGGCATCGAGGCTACACCTTC

d_gene: .
abundance: .
v_gene: TRBV6-1
j_gene: TRBJ1-3
CDR3aa: CASTGVSGNTIYF
CDR3nt: TGTGCCAGTACAGGAGTCTCTGGAAACACCATATATTTT

d_gene: .
abundance: .
v_gene: TRBV6-1
j_gene: TRBJ1-2
CDR3aa: CASSGTGNYGYTF
CDR3nt: TGTGCCAGCAGTGGCACGGGAAACTATGGCTACACCTTC

d_gene: TRBD1
abundance: once
v_gene: TRBV5-4
j_gene: TRBJ1-1
CDR3aa: CASSYWTGPRNTEAFF
CDR3nt: TGTGCCAGCAGCTACTGGACAGGCCCTCGGAACACTGAAGCTTTCTTT

d_gene: TRBD1
abundance: .
v_gene: TRBV6-4
j_gene: TRBJ2-5
CDR3aa: CASSVAPGQGSETQYF
CDR3nt: TGTGCCAGCAGCGTCGCACCGGGACAGGGGTCAGAGACCCAGTACTTC

d_gene: TRBD2
abundance: .
v_gene: TRBV7-9
j_gene: TRBJ2-1
CDR3aa: CASSPKGSGHNEQFF
CDR3nt: TGTGCCAGCAGCCCCAAGGGTAGCGGGCACAATGAGCAGTTCTTC

d_gene: TRBD1
abundance: .
v_gene: TRBV7-2
j_gene: TRBJ1-3
CDR3aa: CASSSQGALGNTIYF
CDR3nt: TGTGCCAGCAGCTCGCAGGGGGCTCTGGGAAACACCATATATTTT

d_gene: .
abundance: .
v_gene: TRBV7-2
j_gene: TRBJ2-7
CDR3aa: CASSFLSESEQYF
CDR3nt: TGTGCCAGCAGCTTCTTAAGCGAGAGCGAGCAGTACTTC

d_gene: .
abundance: .
v_gene: TRBV11-2
j_gene: TRBJ2-1
CDR3aa: CASSLAGDSYNEQFF
CDR3nt: TGTGCCAGCAGCTTAGCGGGAGACTCCTACAATGAGCAGTTCTTC

d_gene: TRBD1
abundance: .
v_gene: TRBV5-1
j_gene: TRBJ1-1
CDR3aa: CASSSGTANTEAFF
CDR3nt: TGCGCCAGCAGCTCGGGGACAGCAAACACTGAAGCTTTCTTT

d_gene: TRBD1
abundance: few
v_gene: TRBV19
j_gene: TRBJ1-2
CDR3aa: CASTAAAGTDGYTF
CDR3nt: TGTGCCAGTACGGCTGCGGCCGGGACAGATGGCTACACCTTC

d_gene: TRBD2
abundance: .
v_gene: TRBV19
j_gene: TRBJ2-2
CDR3aa: CASRLTSDTGELFF
CDR3nt: TGTGCCAGTAGGTTGACTAGCGACACCGGGGAGCTGTTTTTT

d_gene: TRBD2
abundance: .
v_gene: TRBV5-1
j_gene: TRBJ2-7
CDR3aa: CASSLRPSGLTYSYEQYF
CDR3nt: TGCGCCAGCAGCTTAAGACCCTCGGGACTAACGTACTCCTACGAGCAGTACTTC

d_gene: .
abundance: .
v_gene: TRBV4-1
j_gene: TRBJ2-2
CDR3aa: CASSYLTQGGTGELFF
CDR3nt: TGCGCCAGCAGCTACCTGACGCAGGGGGGCACCGGGGAGCTGTTTTTT

d_gene: TRBD2
abundance: .
v_gene: TRBV5-1
j_gene: TRBJ2-1
CDR3aa: CASSLTSGIYNEQFF
CDR3nt: TGCGCCAGCAGCTTGACTAGCGGGATCTACAATGAGCAGTTCTTC

d_gene: TRBD2
abundance: .
v_gene: TRBV10-3
j_gene: TRBJ2-1
CDR3aa: CAIRPGLESLNEQFF
CDR3nt: TGTGCCATCAGACCGGGACTAGAATCCCTAAATGAGCAGTTCTTC

d_gene: .
abundance: .
v_gene: TRBV30
j_gene: TRBJ1-2
CDR3aa: CAWSIGGKGSYGYTF
CDR3nt: TGTGCCTGGAGTATAGGAGGGAAGGGGAGCTATGGCTACACCTTC

d_gene: .
abundance: .
v_gene: TRBV19
j_gene: TRBJ1-1
CDR3aa: CASRPSDFYTEAFF
CDR3nt: TGTGCCAGTAGGCCCTCCGACTTCTACACTGAAGCTTTCTTT

d_gene: TRBD2
abundance: .
v_gene: TRBV9
j_gene: TRBJ2-2
CDR3aa: CASSVAPGRTSGVNTGELFF
CDR3nt: TGTGCCAGCAGCGTAGCTCCGGGCAGGACTAGCGGGGTGAACACCGGGGAGCTGTTTTTT

d_gene: TRBD2
abundance: once
v_gene: TRBV11-3
j_gene: TRBJ2-1
CDR3aa: CASSLGGTSGSSYNEQFF
CDR3nt: TGTGCCAGCAGCTTAGGGGGGACTAGCGGGAGCTCCTACAATGAGCAGTTCTTC

d_gene: .
abundance: .
v_gene: TRBV4-2
j_gene: TRBJ2-2
CDR3aa: CASSQEARPTGELFF
CDR3nt: TGTGCCAGCAGCCAAGAAGCGCGGCCCACCGGGGAGCTGTTTTTT

d_gene: .
abundance: .
v_gene: TRBV7-9
j_gene: TRBJ1-2
CDR3aa: CASSLETQAWGYTF
CDR3nt: TGTGCCAGCAGCTTAGAGACCCAGGCGTGGGGCTACACCTTC

d_gene: .
abundance: .
v_gene: TRBV7-9
j_gene: TRBJ2-2
CDR3aa: CASSSPVAALGTGELFF
CDR3nt: TGTGCCAGCAGCTCACCTGTAGCGGCCCTGGGCACCGGGGAGCTGTTTTTT

d_gene: TRBD1
abundance: .
v_gene: TRBV7-8
j_gene: TRBJ1-6
CDR3aa: CASSLGGTAYSPLHF
CDR3nt: TGTGCCAGCAGCTTAGGTGGGACAGCCTATTCACCCCTCCACTTT

d_gene: .
abundance: .
v_gene: TRBV6-1
j_gene: TRBJ2-2
CDR3aa: CASSQRTGELFF
CDR3nt: TGTGCCAGCAGCCAGAGGACCGGGGAGCTGTTTTTT

d_gene: TRBD1
abundance: once
v_gene: TRBV6-6
j_gene: TRBJ2-2
CDR3aa: CASGQGATGELFF
CDR3nt: TGTGCCAGCGGACAGGGGGCGACCGGGGAGCTGTTTTTT

d_gene: TRBD2
abundance: .
v_gene: TRBV5-4
j_gene: TRBJ2-7
CDR3aa: CASSTGTSLYEQYF
CDR3nt: TGTGCCAGCAGCACCGGGACTAGCCTCTACGAGCAGTACTTC

d_gene: TRBD1
abundance: .
v_gene: TRBV6-1
j_gene: TRBJ1-2
CDR3aa: CASSDWTGAYGYTF
CDR3nt: TGTGCCAGCAGTGATTGGACAGGGGCCTATGGCTACACCTTC

d_gene: TRBD2
abundance: .
v_gene: TRBV7-6
j_gene: TRBJ2-2
CDR3aa: CASSLWEGAGELFF
CDR3nt: TGTGCCAGCAGCTTATGGGAGGGAGCCGGGGAGCTGTTTTTT

d_gene: .
abundance: .
v_gene: TRBV4-1
j_gene: TRBJ2-3
CDR3aa: CASSQVDKADTQYF
CDR3nt: TGCGCCAGCAGCCAAGTTGACAAGGCGGATACGCAGTATTTT

d_gene: TRBD2
abundance: .
v_gene: TRBV7-9
j_gene: TRBJ2-3
CDR3aa: CASRLSGGAMYF
CDR3nt: TGTGCCAGCAGGCTTAGCGGGGGGGCTATGTATTTT

d_gene: TRBD1
abundance: few
v_gene: TRBV7-6
j_gene: TRBJ2-7
CDR3aa: CASSLVGTGDMQYF
CDR3nt: TGTGCCAGCAGCTTAGTTGGGACAGGGGATATGCAGTACTTC

d_gene: .
abundance: .
v_gene: TRBV10-3
j_gene: TRBJ1-1
CDR3aa: CAIRALTGNTEAFF
CDR3nt: TGTGCCATCAGAGCCTTGACAGGGAACACTGAAGCTTTCTTT

d_gene: .
abundance: .
v_gene: TRBV7-7
j_gene: TRBJ2-2
CDR3aa: CASSLVLEAVTGELFF
CDR3nt: TGTGCCAGCAGCTTAGTTCTGGAGGCGGTCACCGGGGAGCTGTTTTTT

d_gene: TRBD2
abundance: .
v_gene: TRBV7-9
j_gene: TRBJ2-1
CDR3aa: CASSLGTRGGFF
CDR3nt: TGTGCCAGCAGCTTAGGTACCCGGGGGGGGTTCTTC

d_gene: .
abundance: .
v_gene: TRBV5-1
j_gene: TRBJ2-7
CDR3aa: CASSLNPGNSYEQYF
CDR3nt: TGCGCCAGCAGCTTAAACCCAGGGAATAGCTACGAGCAGTACTTC

d_gene: .
abundance: .
v_gene: TRBV5-1
j_gene: TRBJ1-2
CDR3aa: CASSLPRGPALYGYTF
CDR3nt: TGCGCCAGCAGCCTACCCAGGGGACCGGCTCTCTATGGCTACACCTTC

d_gene: .
abundance: .
v_gene: TRBV9
j_gene: TRBJ2-1
CDR3aa: CASSPLHNEQFF
CDR3nt: TGTGCCAGCTCCCCCCTACACAATGAGCAGTTCTTC

d_gene: .
abundance: .
v_gene: TRBV19
j_gene: TRBJ2-2
CDR3aa: CASIRGITGELFF
CDR3nt: TGTGCCAGTATCCGCGGAATCACCGGGGAGCTGTTTTTT

d_gene: TRBD1
abundance: .
v_gene: TRBV9
j_gene: TRBJ1-3
CDR3aa: CASGTALNSGNTIYF
CDR3nt: TGTGCCAGCGGGACAGCGCTCAACTCTGGAAACACCATATATTTT

d_gene: .
abundance: few
v_gene: TRBV6-4
j_gene: TRBJ1-2
CDR3aa: CASSVAGYGYTF
CDR3nt: TGTGCCAGCAGTGTGGCGGGCTATGGCTACACCTTC

d_gene: .
abundance: once
v_gene: TRBV6-5
j_gene: TRBJ2-7
CDR3aa: CASSYSGAMSSYEQYF
CDR3nt: TGTGCCAGCAGTTACTCGGGGGCGATGAGCTCCTACGAGCAGTACTTC

d_gene: .
abundance: .
v_gene: TRBV6-5
j_gene: TRBJ1-1
CDR3aa: CASSYSSVMNTEAFF
CDR3nt: TGTGCCAGCAGTTACTCGAGCGTGATGAACACTGAAGCTTTCTTT

d_gene: .
abundance: once
v_gene: TRBV4-3
j_gene: TRBJ1-1
CDR3aa: CASSQVAGLNTEAFF
CDR3nt: TGCGCCAGCAGCCAAGTGGCAGGGTTGAACACTGAAGCTTTCTTT

d_gene: .
abundance: .
v_gene: TRBV18
j_gene: TRBJ1-5
CDR3aa: CASSPGGPQPQHF
CDR3nt: TGTGCCAGCTCACCAGGGGGCCCTCAGCCCCAGCATTTT

d_gene: .
abundance: .
v_gene: TRBV11-3
j_gene: TRBJ1-3
CDR3aa: CASSLGASPGGTIYF
CDR3nt: TGTGCCAGCAGCTTAGGTGCCAGCCCGGGGGGCACCATATATTTT